The clone carrying this TCR beta chain was seen only a few times. Its antigen is not identified. The sample belongs to a study of blood T cells in healthy people across ages. Every sample yielded at least 6.5 million isolated PBMCs. This CDR3 region has 15 residues. Germline assignment: CDR1 SGHTA and CDR2 FQGNSA. Whole-study results and caveats: Higher diversity, along with more naive CD4+ cells, distinguished long-lived donors from aged donors.

Then a second PCR, running about 6 to 12 cycles, was carried out with a sample-barcoded 5' primer and a J-beta primer mix. All samples gave at least 3 million CDR3-containing paired-end reads. One entry per CDR3 protein, called by TCRdb with MiXCR from the 5' RACE reads. This table has 1.5 million to 2 million distinct CDR3 sequences, roughly 27% appearing once. This sequence originates from a woman in her 30s in good health. The chain carries TRBV7-2 and TRBJ2-5; 7 bases are shared with TRBD2. Matching the DNA end better, TRBJ2-7 makes the J call doubtful. Input material: blood. The CDR3 sequence is CASSHSGGGRYEQYF. The DNA of the CDR3 is TGTGCCAGCAGCCATTCTGGGGGAGGGCGCTACGAGCAGTACTTC.